This T cell receptor beta chain emerged from a study of monozygotic twins with inflammatory bowel disease. TCRdb re-called the 5' RACE reads and shows each CDR3 protein once, DNA omitted. The listing records over 130,000 distinct CDR3 sequences. Whole blood, unsorted for T cells, was the source of total RNA. Germline assignment: CDR1 LGHNA and CDR2 YSLEER. This CDR3 contains 13 residues. The chain joins TRBV4-3 to TRBJ2-3. The sequenced material came from blood. This clonotype was obtained from a human donor with ulcerative colitis or Crohn's disease, or a healthy co-twin of an affected twin (not recorded which). CDR3 residues: CASSQDSEMTQYF.